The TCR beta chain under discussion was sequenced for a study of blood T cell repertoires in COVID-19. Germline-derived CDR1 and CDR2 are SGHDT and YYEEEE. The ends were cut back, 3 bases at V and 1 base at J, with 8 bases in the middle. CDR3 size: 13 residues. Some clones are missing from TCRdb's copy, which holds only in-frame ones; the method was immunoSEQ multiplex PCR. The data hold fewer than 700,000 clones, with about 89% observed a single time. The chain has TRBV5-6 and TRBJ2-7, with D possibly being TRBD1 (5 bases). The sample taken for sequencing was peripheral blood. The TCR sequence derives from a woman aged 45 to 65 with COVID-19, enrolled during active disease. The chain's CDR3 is CASSSRQSYEQYF. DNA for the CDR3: TGTGCCAGCAGCTCCAGACAGTCCTACGAGCAGTACTTC.